This paragraph reports one T cell receptor beta chain. The antigen remains undetermined. Produced via immunoSEQ multiplex PCR; TCRdb's table is partial and in-frame only. Seen here are 120,000 or so clones, roughly 90% observed once, and the top ten hold about 1.1%. With 5 bases removed from V and 3 bases from J, the gap between germline ends came to 1 base. Germline assignment: CDR1 SNHLY and CDR2 FYNNEI. The CDR3 consists of 10 residues. This sample is drawn from a study of T cell responses to AZD1222 COVID-19 vaccine. The study, taken as a whole, reports: Among the donors, most were white British and more were female, and clonal diversity was possibly underestimated.

The sample consisted of peripheral blood, taken on day 0 of AZD1222 vaccination. This TCR came from an adult in good health. This chain connects TRBV2 to TRBJ1-1; D not resolved. In DNA form, the CDR3 reads TGTGCCAGCAGTTACACTGAAGCTTTCTTT. It yields the protein CASSYTEAFF.